The TCR beta chain described here comes from a study of blood T cell repertoires in COVID-19. Notes on this clone: A read error may account for a junction end that differs from germline.

Authors' methods: Reference gene primer amplification yielded estimated nucleated cell counts. TCRdb's copy holds only in-frame clones and misses some; the assay was immunoSEQ multiplex PCR. The DNA was the basis for D and trimming; V, J and clone size are from that table. This table holds 45,000 to 60,000 clones, 75% to 90% found once. Material: peripheral blood. The TCR originated in a human donor in a cohort sampled during active COVID-19.

CDR3 coding DNA: TGCGCCAGCAGCGAAGACGGACAGGGGACCCAGCCCCAGCATTTT. Protein: CASSEDGQGTQPQHF. This chain connects TRBV4-1 to TRBJ1-5; 9 bases agree with TRBD1. This CDR3 contains 15 residues. Per germline, CDR1 MGHRA and CDR2 YSYEKL.